This entry concerns a single TCR beta chain. The data were taken from a study of early T cells in non-severe SARS-CoV-2 infection. Individual cDNA molecules received unique molecular identifiers. TCRdb re-derived calls from the 5' RACE reads in MiXCR, one entry per CDR3 protein. The sample lists about 64,000 distinct CDR3 sequences, around 13% occurring once. Trimming stripped 3 bases from V and 2 bases from J, with 5 bases between. CDR3 length equals 12 residues. The sequenced sample was whole blood, obtained at baseline. The TCR comes from an adult who was a healthcare worker with PCR-confirmed SARS-CoV-2 infection or an uninfected control (not recorded which). The rearrangement uses TRBV12-3 or TRBV12-4 and TRBJ2-7, with TRBD1 as a possible D gene (5 bases). CDR3 DNA sequence: TGTGCCAGCAGTTTCAGGGCCTACGAGCAGTACTTC. This codes for CASSFRAYEQYF.